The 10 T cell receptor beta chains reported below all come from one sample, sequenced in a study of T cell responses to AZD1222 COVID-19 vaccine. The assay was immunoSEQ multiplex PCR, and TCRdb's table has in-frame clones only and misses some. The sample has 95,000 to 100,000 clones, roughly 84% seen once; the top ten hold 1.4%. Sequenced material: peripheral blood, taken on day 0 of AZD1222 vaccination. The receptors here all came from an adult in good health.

CDR3 in amino acids: CASSPRAYEQYF. DNA of the CDR3: TGTGCCAGCAGCCCCAGGGCCTACGAGCAGTACTTC. This chain joins TRBV7-2 and TRBJ2-7; maybe TRBD1 (5 bases). In germline, CDR1 is SGHTA, CDR2 FQGNSA. The CDR3 contains 12 residues. The V end lost 5 bases, the J end lost 2 bases, and 7 bases lay between the germline ends.

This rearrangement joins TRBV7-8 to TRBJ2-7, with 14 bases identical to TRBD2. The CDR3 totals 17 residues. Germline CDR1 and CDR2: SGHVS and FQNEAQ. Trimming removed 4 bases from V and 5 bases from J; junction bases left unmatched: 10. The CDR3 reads CASSSGGGLAGVHEQYF. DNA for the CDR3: TGTGCCAGCAGCTCGGGTGGGGGACTAGCGGGAGTCCACGAGCAGTACTTC.

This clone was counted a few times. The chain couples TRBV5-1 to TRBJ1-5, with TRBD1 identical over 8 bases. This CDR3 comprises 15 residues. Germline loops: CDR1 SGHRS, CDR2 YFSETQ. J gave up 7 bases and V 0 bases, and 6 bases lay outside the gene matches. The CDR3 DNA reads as TGCGCCAGCAGCTTGGGGCAGGGGGCAGGGCAGCCCCAGCATTTT. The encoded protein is CASSLGQGAGQPQHF.

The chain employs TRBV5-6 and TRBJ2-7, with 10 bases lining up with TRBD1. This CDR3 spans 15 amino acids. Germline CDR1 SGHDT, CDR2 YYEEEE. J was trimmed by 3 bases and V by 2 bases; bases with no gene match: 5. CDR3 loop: CASSFGTGELYEQYF. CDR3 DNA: TGTGCCAGCAGCTTTGGGACAGGGGAACTCTACGAGCAGTACTTC.

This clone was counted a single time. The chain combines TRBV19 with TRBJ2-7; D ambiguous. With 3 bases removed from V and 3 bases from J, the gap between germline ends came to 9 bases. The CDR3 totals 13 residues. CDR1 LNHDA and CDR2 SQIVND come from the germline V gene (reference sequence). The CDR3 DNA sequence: TGTGCCAGTAGTATTGGATCCTTCTACGAGCAGTACTTC. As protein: CASSIGSFYEQYF.

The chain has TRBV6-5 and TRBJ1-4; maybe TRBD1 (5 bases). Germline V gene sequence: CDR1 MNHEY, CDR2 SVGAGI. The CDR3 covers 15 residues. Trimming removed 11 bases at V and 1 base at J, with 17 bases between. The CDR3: CAGGNGLRTNEKLFF. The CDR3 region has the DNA TGTGCCGGGGGAAATGGTCTGCGAACTAATGAAAAACTGTTTTTT.

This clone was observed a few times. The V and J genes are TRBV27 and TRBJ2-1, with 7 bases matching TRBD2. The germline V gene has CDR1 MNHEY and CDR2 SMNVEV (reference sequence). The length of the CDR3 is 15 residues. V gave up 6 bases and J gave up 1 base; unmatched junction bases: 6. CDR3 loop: CASRFGGSSYNEQFF. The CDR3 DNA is TGTGCCAGCAGGTTCGGGGGGAGTTCCTACAATGAGCAGTTCTTC.

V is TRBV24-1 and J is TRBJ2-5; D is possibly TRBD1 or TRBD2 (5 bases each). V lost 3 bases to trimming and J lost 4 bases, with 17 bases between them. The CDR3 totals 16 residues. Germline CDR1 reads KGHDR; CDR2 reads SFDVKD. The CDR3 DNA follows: TGTGCCACCAGTGATCCTCCCGGTCCTGGGGGAGAGACCCAGTACTTC. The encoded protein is CATSDPPGPGGETQYF.

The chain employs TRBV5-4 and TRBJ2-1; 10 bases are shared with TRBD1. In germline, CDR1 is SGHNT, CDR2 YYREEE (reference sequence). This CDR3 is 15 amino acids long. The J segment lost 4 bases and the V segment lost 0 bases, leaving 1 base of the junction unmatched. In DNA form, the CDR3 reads TGTGCCAGCAGCTTGGGGACAGGGGGTTACAATGAGCAGTTCTTC. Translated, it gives CASSLGTGGYNEQFF.

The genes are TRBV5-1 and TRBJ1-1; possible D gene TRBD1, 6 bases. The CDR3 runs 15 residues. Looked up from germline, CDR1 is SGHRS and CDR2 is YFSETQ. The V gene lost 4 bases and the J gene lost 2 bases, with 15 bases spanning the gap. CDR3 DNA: TGCGCCAGCAGCATGATCCGCAGGGGAAACACTGAAGCTTTCTTT. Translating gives CASSMIRRGNTEAFF.